This TCR beta chain originates from a study of T-cell reconstitution after alpha-beta-depleted transplantation in children. This clonotype was observed many times. TCRbeta library construction was performed incorporating unique molecular identifiers. TCRdb reprocessed the PCR reads with MiXCR, giving one entry per CDR3 protein. The repertoire holds roughly 170,000 distinct CDR3 sequences, with about 6.4% as singletons. This CDR3 has 16 amino acids. V gave up 5 bases and J gave up 4 bases; unmatched junction bases: 13. Germline V CDR1 and CDR2: KGHDR, SFDVKD. V and J are TRBV24-1 and TRBJ2-7; TRBD1 matches at 7 bases. This clonotype was obtained from a human donor who donated a stem cell graft to a child with Wiskott-Aldrich syndrome. The material was PBMCs from the stem cell graft donor, obtained from the stem cell graft. DNA for the CDR3: TGTGCCACCAGTGTAGGTCCGACAGGGAACTCTTACGAGCAGTACTTC. Its translation: CATSVGPTGNSYEQYF.